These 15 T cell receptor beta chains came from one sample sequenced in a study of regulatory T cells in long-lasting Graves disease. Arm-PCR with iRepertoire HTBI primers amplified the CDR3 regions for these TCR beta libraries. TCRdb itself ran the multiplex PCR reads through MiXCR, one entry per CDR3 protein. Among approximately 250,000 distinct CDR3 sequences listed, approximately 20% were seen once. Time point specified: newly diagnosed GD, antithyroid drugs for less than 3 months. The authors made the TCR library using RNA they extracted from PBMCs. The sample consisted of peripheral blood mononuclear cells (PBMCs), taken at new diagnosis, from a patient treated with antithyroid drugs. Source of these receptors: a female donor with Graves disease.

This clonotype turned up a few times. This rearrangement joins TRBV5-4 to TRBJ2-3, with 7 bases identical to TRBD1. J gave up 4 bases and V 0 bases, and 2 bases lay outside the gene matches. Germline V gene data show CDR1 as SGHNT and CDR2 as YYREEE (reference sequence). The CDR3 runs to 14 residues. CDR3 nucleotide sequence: TGTGCCAGCAGCTTGGGGGGGACAGCAGATACGCAGTATTTT. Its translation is CASSLGGTADTQYF.

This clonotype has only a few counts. Here the CDR3 DNA reads TGTGCCAGCTCATCCAGGACAGGGGGCGCCTCTGGAAACACCATATATTTT. Residues: CASSSRTGGASGNTIYF. The chain couples TRBV18 to TRBJ1-3; 11 bases are a match to TRBD1. CDR1 is KGHSH and CDR2 is LQKENI in the germline V gene. This CDR3 comprises 17 residues. V gave up 5 bases and J gave up 0 bases; unmatched junction bases: 6. Full variable domain (outside the CDR3, taken from reference TRBV18 and TRBJ1-3): NAGVMQNPRHLVRRRGQEARLRCSPMKGHSHVYWYRQLPEEGLKFMVYLQKENIIDESGMPKERFSAEFPKEGPSILRIQQVVRGDSAAYFCASSSRTGGASGNTIYFGEGSWLTVV.

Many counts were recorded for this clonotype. CDR3 DNA: TGCAGTGCCACCCCTAGCGGGGACCGCCGGGATACGCAGTATTTT. This translates into CSATPSGDRRDTQYF. V and J are TRBV20-1 and TRBJ2-3; 9 bases agree with TRBD2. Trimming cost V 6 bases and J 6 bases; bases outside gene matches: 13. In germline, CDR1 is DFQATT, CDR2 SNEGSKA (reference sequence). This CDR3 spans 15 amino acids.

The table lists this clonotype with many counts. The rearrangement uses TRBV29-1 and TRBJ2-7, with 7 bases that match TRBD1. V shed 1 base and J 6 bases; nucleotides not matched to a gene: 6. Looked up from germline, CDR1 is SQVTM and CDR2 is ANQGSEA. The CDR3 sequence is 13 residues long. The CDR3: CSVEGQGRGEQYF. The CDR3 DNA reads TGCAGCGTTGAAGGACAGGGACGGGGCGAGCAGTACTTC.

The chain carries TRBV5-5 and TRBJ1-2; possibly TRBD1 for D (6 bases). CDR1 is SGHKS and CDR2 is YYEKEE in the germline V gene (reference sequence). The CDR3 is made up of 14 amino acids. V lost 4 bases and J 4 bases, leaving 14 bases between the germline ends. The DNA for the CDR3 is TGTGCCAGCAGCCCGGCCCCGGACAGCTATGGCTACACCTTC. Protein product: CASSPAPDSYGYTF.

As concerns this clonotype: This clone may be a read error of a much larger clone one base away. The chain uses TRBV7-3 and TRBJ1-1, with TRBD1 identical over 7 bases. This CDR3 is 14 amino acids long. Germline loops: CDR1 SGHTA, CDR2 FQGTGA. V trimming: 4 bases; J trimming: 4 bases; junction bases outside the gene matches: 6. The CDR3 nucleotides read TGTGCCAGCAGCTCCGACAGGGAGAGCACTGAAGCTTTCTTT. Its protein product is CASSSDRESTEAFF.

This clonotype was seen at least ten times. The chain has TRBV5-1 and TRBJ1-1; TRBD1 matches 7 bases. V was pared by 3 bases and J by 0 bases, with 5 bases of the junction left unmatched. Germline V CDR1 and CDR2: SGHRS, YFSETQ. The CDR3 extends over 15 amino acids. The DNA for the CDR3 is TGCGCCAGCAGCTCATCAGGGGGACTGAACACTGAAGCTTTCTTT. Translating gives CASSSSGGLNTEAFF. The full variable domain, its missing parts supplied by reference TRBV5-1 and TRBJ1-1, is KAGVTQTPRYLIKTRGQQVTLSCSPISGHRSVSWYQQTPGQGLQFLFEYFSETQRNKGNFPGRFSGRQFSNSRSEMNVSTLELGDSALYLCASSSSGGLNTEAFFGQGTRLTVV.

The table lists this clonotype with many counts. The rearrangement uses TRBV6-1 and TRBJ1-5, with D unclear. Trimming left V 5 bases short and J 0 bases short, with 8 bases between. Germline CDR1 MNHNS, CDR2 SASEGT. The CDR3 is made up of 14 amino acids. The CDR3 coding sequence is TGTGCCAGCAGTATTCAAAGTAGCAATCAGCCCCAGCATTTT. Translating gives CASSIQSSNQPQHF.

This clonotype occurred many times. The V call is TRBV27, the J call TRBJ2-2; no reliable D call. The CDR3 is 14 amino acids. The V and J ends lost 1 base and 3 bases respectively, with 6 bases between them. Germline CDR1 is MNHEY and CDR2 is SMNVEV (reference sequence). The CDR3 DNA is TGTGCCAGCAGTTTATTTTTGGACACCGGGGAGCTGTTTTTT. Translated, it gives CASSLFLDTGELFF.

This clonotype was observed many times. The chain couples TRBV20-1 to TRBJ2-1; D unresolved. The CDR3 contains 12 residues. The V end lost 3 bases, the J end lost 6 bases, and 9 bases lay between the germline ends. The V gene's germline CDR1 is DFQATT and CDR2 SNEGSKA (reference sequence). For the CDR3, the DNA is TGCAGTGCTAGCAGCCTAAGCAATGAGCAGTTCTTC. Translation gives CSASSLSNEQFF.

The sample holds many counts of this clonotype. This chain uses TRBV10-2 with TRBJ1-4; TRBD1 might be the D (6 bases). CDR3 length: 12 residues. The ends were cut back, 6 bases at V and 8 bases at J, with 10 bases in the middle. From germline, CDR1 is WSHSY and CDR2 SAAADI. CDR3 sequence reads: CASSHQGEKLFF. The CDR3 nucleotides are TGCGCCAGCAGCCACCAGGGGGAAAAACTGTTTTTT.

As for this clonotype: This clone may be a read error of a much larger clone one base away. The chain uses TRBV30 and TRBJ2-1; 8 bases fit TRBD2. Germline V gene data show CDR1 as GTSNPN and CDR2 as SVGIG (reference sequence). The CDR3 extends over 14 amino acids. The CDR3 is CAWKAGGGRNEHFF. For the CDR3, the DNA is TGTGCCTGGAAGGCGGGGGGTGGTCGTAATGAGCACTTCTTC.

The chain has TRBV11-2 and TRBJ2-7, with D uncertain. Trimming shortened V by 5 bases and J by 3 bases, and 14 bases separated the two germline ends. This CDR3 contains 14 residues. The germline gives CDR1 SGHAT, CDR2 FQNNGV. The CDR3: CASSQLGGNYEQYF. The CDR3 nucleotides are TGTGCCAGCAGCCAACTCGGTGGGAACTACGAGCAGTACTTC.

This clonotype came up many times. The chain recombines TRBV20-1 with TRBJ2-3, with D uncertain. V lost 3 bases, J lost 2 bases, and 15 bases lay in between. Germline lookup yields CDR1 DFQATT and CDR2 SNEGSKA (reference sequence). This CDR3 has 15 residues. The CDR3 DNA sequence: TGCAGTGCTAGTGGTGACGGCCTATACACAGATACGCAGTATTTT. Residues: CSASGDGLYTDTQYF.

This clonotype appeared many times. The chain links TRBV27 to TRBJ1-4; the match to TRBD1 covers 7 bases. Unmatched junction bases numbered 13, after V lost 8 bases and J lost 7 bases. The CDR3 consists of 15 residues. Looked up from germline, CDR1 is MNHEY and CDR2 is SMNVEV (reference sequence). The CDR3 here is CASARGGLLTEKLFF. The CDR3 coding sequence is TGTGCCAGCGCACGAGGGGGCCTACTGACTGAAAAACTGTTTTTT.